Below are 18 T cell receptor beta chains sequenced from a single sample in a study of T cell repertoires in cytomegalovirus infection. TCRdb ran MiXCR on the reads and lists one entry per CDR3 protein. This repertoire shows about 180,000 distinct CDR3 sequences, roughly a sixth found once; its top ten account for around 27%. Material for sequencing was CD8+ T cells from PBMCs. Every receptor here comes from a human donor in good health (CMV status not recorded). Some clones in this sample may be carry-over from other donors' samples.

In this sample, this clonotype turned up a few times. This rearrangement joins TRBV30 to TRBJ1-1; no clear D. Germline-derived CDR1 and CDR2 are GTSNPN and SVGIG (reference sequence). The CDR3 covers 15 residues. V lost 3 bases, J lost 1 base, and 15 bases lay in between. The DNA for the CDR3 is TGTGCCTGGAGGGCCCCGCGACATCCGAACACTGAAGCTTTCTTT. Translated: CAWRAPRHPNTEAFF.

The V gene is TRBV29-1, the J gene TRBJ1-2; D gene uncertain. Germline lookup yields CDR1 SQVTM and CDR2 ANQGSEA. Trimming left V 4 bases short and J 3 bases short, with 9 bases between. This CDR3 has 12 amino acids. CDR3 coding DNA: TGCAGCGTTGGGGAGGAATACTATGGCTACACCTTC. Amino acid sequence: CSVGEEYYGYTF.

Written as DNA, the CDR3 is TGTGCCAGCATTCCCGGGACAGAGAACACTGAAGCTTTCTTT. Protein sequence: CASIPGTENTEAFF. The rearrangement links TRBV6-2 or TRBV6-3 to TRBJ1-1; TRBD1 matches at 7 bases. V was clipped by 7 bases and J by 1 base; unmatched bases: 6. The CDR3 is 14 amino acids. CDR1 MNHEY and CDR2 SVGEGT come from the germline V gene.

V usage is TRBV30 and J usage is TRBJ2-2; the D is unclear. The CDR3 spans 12 residues. Trimming pared 8 bases from V and 1 base from J, leaving 8 bases between. From germline, CDR1 is GTSNPN and CDR2 SVGIG (reference sequence). CDR3 loop: CALDWNTGELFF. As DNA, the CDR3 is TGTGCCCTTGACTGGAACACCGGGGAGCTGTTTTTT.

The J gene is TRBJ2-3, the V gene TRBV7-6, with a possible D match to TRBD1 (5 bases). The CDR3 contains 15 residues. Germline values: CDR1 SGHVS, CDR2 FNYEAQ. V lost 3 bases to trimming and J lost 0 bases, with 10 bases between them. The CDR3 reads CASSFDRGSTDTQYF. CDR3 nucleotides: TGTGCCAGCAGCTTCGATAGGGGTAGCACAGATACGCAGTATTTT. The variable domain in full, completed from reference TRBV7-6 and TRBJ2-3, reads GAGVSQSPRYKVTKRGQDVALRCDPISGHVSLYWYRQALGQGPEFLTYFNYEAQQDKSGLPNDRFSAERPEGSISTLTIQRTEQRDSAMYRCASSFDRGSTDTQYFGPGTRLTVL.

The rearrangement uses TRBV7-8 and TRBJ2-7; D gene ambiguous. V was cut by 1 base and J by 2 bases, with 9 bases left in between. CDR1 and CDR2 (germline): SGHVS, FQNEAQ. The CDR3 has 14 residues. In DNA form, the CDR3 reads TGTGCCAGCAGCTTAGGGGTAGCTACCTACGAGCAGTACTTC. This sequence encodes CASSLGVATYEQYF.

In nucleotides, the CDR3 is TGTGCCAGCAGCTTCGACAGGGTAGGCTACGAGCAGTACTTC. Translation: CASSFDRVGYEQYF. V gene TRBV7-8 combines with J gene TRBJ2-7, with TRBD1 identical over 7 bases. Trimming at V came to 3 bases and at J to 3 bases, leaving 5 bases not matched to a gene. CDR1 and CDR2 from the germline V gene are SGHVS and FQNEAQ. This CDR3 region has 14 residues.

The rearrangement uses TRBV6-5 and TRBJ2-5, with D tentatively TRBD1 (7 bases). Trimming cost V 0 bases and J 4 bases, with 12 bases left between them. The CDR3 has 15 residues. From germline, CDR1 is MNHEY and CDR2 SVGAGI. The CDR3 sequence: CASSYSSGGGETQYF. In nucleotides, the CDR3 is TGTGCCAGCAGTTACTCTTCAGGGGGAGGAGAGACCCAGTACTTC.

The rearrangement uses TRBV12-3 or TRBV12-4 and TRBJ2-1; D call uncertain. This CDR3 is built from 14 residues. V was shortened by 2 bases and J by 0 bases, with 5 bases between the two germline ends. The CDR3 loop is CASSLTHSYNEQFF. The CDR3, as DNA: TGTGCCAGCAGTTTAACGCACTCCTACAATGAGCAGTTCTTC.

A few counts support this clonotype. The rearrangement joins TRBV7-9 to TRBJ2-3; D is perhaps TRBD1 (5 bases). Per the germline V gene, CDR1 is SEHNR and CDR2 is FQNEAQ (reference sequence). Trimming took 2 bases from V and 2 from J, leaving 11 bases between them. The CDR3 is 15 residues long. Written as DNA, the CDR3 is TGTGCCAGCAGCTTACAGGACATAAACACAGATACGCAGTATTTT. Amino acid sequence: CASSLQDINTDTQYF.

This clonotype showed up just a few times. This sequence joins TRBV7-2 and TRBJ2-1; no definite D call. CDR1 is SGHTA and CDR2 is FQGNSA in the germline V gene. This CDR3 comprises 14 residues. Trimming stripped 3 bases from V and 0 bases from J, with 6 bases between. The CDR3 DNA reads as TGTGCCAGCAGCTTCTTGGGCTCCTACAATGAGCAGTTCTTC. Amino acid sequence: CASSFLGSYNEQFF.

The sample holds many counts of this clonotype. The genes are TRBV7-8 and TRBJ1-5; D remains unclear. Germline CDR1 SGHVS, CDR2 FQNEAQ. CDR3 size: 13 residues. The V end was cut by 3 bases, the J end by 0 bases, with 3 bases between. CDR3 in amino acids: CASSFSSNQPQHF. Written as DNA, the CDR3 is TGTGCCAGCAGCTTCAGTAGCAATCAGCCCCAGCATTTT. The full variable domain, rest sourced from reference TRBV7-8 and TRBJ1-5, is GAGVSQSPRYKVAKRGQDVALRCDPISGHVSLFWYQQALGQGPEFLTYFQNEAQLDKSGLPSDRFFAERPEGSVSTLKIQRTQQEDSAVYLCASSFSSNQPQHFGDGTRLSIL.

The chain joins TRBV10-3 to TRBJ1-1, with D possibly being TRBD1 (6 bases). The germline V and J ends were trimmed by 3 bases and 5 bases, with 13 bases remaining between them. The CDR3 is 14 amino acids. Germline CDR1 is ENHRY and CDR2 is SYGVKD. The DNA for the CDR3 is TGTGCCATCAGTGATTGGGACACCGGAACTGAAGCTTTCTTT. It encodes CAISDWDTGTEAFF.

The chain carries TRBV7-2 and TRBJ1-1, with D possibly TRBD1 on 6 matching bases. Germline assignment: CDR1 SGHTA and CDR2 FQGNSA. The CDR3 is 14 residues long. V was cut by 4 bases and J by 7 bases, with 16 bases left in between. CDR3 amino acids: CASSSSGRGIEAFF. The CDR3 nucleotides are TGTGCCAGCAGCTCCAGCGGAAGGGGGATTGAAGCTTTCTTT.

The J gene is TRBJ2-7, the V gene TRBV27; tentatively, D is TRBD1 (5 bases). Between the trimmed V and J ends, which lost 6 bases and 5 bases, there was a span of 20 bases. Germline-derived CDR1 and CDR2 are MNHEY and SMNVEV (reference sequence). The CDR3 consists of 15 residues. The CDR3 bases are TGTGCCAGCAGCACAGACAGAACCCGGAGACACGAGCAGTACTTC. Its protein product is CASSTDRTRRHEQYF.

The chain recombines TRBV20-1 with TRBJ2-4; D may correspond to TRBD1 or TRBD2 (5 bases each). Germline loops: CDR1 DFQATT, CDR2 SNEGSKA (reference sequence). This CDR3 region has 13 residues. The V end lost 0 bases, the J end lost 13 bases, and 16 bases lay between the germline ends. For the CDR3, the DNA is TGCAGTGCTAGAGAAGGGACCTCAGTGCACCAGTACTTC. Translating gives CSAREGTSVHQYF.

This clonotype was recorded a few times. The chain carries TRBV7-6 and TRBJ2-5; D gene ambiguous. V was cut by 3 bases and J by 1 base, with 6 bases left in between. CDR3 length equals 13 residues. CDR1 is SGHVS and CDR2 is FNYEAQ in the germline V gene. The CDR3 spells CASSFSGQETQYF. CDR3 in DNA: TGTGCCAGCAGCTTTTCGGGCCAAGAGACCCAGTACTTC.

This clonotype came up a few times. The chain uses TRBV7-2 and TRBJ2-5, with D maybe TRBD1 (7 bases). Per the germline V gene, CDR1 is SGHTA and CDR2 is FQGNSA. This CDR3 spans 14 amino acids. The V end lost 4 bases, the J end lost 5 bases, and 14 bases lay between the germline ends. Written as DNA, the CDR3 is TGTGCCAGCAGCTCACTACAGGGGAGGGAGACCCAGTACTTC. Its translation is CASSSLQGRETQYF.